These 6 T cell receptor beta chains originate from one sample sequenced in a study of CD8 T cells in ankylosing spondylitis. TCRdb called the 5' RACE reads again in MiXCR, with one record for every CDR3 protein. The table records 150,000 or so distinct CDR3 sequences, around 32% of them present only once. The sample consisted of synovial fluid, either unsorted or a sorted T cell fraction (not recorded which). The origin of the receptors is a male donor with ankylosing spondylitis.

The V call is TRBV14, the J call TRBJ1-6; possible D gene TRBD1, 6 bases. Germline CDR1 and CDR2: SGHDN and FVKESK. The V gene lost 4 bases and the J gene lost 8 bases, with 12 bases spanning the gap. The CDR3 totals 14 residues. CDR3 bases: TGTGCCAGCAGCCCGACAGGATTGTATTCACCCCTCCACTTT. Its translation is CASSPTGLYSPLHF.

The CDR3 region is CSARGPTSEGQPQHF. CDR3 DNA sequence: TGCAGTGCTAGGGGCCCCACCTCTGAAGGTCAGCCCCAGCATTTT. The V gene is TRBV20-1, the J gene TRBJ1-5; D not resolved. Trimming stripped 3 bases from V and 6 bases from J, with 18 bases between. The germline gives CDR1 DFQATT, CDR2 SNEGSKA (reference sequence). CDR3 length: 15 residues.

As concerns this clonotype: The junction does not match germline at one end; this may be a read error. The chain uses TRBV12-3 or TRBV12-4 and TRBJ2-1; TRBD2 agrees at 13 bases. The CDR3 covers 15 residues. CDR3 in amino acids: CASILGTSGDNEQFF. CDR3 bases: TGTGCCAGCATTTTAGGGACTAGCGGGGACAATGAGCAGTTCTTC.

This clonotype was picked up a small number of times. CDR3 in DNA: TGTGCCATCAGTAAGGGACTAGCGGGGCTTAATGAGCAGTTCTTC. It specifies CAISKGLAGLNEQFF. The genes are TRBV10-3 and TRBJ2-1; 13 bases match TRBD2. J lost 7 bases, V lost 5 bases, and 5 bases had no gene match. In germline, CDR1 is ENHRY, CDR2 SYGVKD. The CDR3 is 15 residues long.

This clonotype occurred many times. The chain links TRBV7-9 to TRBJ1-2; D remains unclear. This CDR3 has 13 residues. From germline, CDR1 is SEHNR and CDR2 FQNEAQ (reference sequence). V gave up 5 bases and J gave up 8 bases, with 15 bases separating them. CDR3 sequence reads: CASSTREVWGYTF. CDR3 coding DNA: TGTGCCAGCAGCACCCGGGAGGTTTGGGGCTACACCTTC.

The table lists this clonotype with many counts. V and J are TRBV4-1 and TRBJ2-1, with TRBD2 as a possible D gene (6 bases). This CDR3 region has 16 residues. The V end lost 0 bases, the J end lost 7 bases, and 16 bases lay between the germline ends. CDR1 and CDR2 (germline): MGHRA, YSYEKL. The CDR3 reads CASSQDPGSWVNEQFF. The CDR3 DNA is TGCGCCAGCAGCCAAGATCCCGGGAGTTGGGTGAATGAGCAGTTCTTC.